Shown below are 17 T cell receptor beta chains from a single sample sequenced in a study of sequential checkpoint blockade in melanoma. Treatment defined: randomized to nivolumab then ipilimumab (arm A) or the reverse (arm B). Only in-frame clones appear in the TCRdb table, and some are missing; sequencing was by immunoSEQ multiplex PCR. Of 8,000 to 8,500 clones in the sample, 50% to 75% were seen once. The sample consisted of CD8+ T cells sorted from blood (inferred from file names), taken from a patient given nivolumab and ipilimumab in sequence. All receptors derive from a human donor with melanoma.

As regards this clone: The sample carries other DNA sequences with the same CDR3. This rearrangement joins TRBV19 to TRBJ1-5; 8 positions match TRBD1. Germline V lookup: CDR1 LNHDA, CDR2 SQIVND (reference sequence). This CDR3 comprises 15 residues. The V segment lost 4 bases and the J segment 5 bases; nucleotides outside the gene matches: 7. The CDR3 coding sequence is TGTGCCAGTAGTACCCTCGGGACAGGCTATCAGCCCCAGCATTTT. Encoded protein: CASSTLGTGYQPQHF.

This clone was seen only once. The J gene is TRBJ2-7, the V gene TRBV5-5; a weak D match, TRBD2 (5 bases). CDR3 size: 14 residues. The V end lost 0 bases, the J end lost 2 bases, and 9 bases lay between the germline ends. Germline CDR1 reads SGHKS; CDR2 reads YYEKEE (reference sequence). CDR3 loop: CASSLEAGTYEQYF. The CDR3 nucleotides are TGTGCCAGCAGCTTGGAGGCGGGTACCTACGAGCAGTACTTC.

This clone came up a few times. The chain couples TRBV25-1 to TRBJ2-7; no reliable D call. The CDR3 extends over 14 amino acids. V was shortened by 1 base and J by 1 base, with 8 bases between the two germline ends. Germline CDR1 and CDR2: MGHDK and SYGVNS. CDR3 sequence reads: CASSESVPSYEQYF. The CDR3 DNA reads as TGTGCCAGCAGTGAATCAGTTCCTTCCTACGAGCAGTACTTC.

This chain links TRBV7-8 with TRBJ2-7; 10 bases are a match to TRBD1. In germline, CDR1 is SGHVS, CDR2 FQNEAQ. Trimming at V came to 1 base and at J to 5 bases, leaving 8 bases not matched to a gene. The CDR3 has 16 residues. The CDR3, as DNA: TGTGCCAGCAGCTTAGGCTGGGGGGACAGGGGACACGAGCAGTACTTC. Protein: CASSLGWGDRGHEQYF.

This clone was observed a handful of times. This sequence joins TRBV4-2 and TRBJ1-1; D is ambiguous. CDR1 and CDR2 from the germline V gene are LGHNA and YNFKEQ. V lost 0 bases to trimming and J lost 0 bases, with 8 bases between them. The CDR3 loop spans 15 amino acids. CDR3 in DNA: TGTGCCAGCAGCCAAGAGTCTTCAGTGAACACTGAAGCTTTCTTT. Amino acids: CASSQESSVNTEAFF.

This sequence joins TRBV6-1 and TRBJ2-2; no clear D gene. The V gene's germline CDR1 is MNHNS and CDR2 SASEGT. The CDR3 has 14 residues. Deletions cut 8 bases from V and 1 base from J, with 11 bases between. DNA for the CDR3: TGTGCCAGCCCCCTCCAGGAGAACACCGGGGAGCTGTTTTTT. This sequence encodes CASPLQENTGELFF.

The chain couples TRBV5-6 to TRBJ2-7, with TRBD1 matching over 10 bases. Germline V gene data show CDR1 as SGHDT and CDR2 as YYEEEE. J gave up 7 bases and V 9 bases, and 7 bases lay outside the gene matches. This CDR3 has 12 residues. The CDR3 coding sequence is TGTGCCACTAGACAGGGGGCGGGGGAGCAGTACTTC. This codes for CATRQGAGEQYF.

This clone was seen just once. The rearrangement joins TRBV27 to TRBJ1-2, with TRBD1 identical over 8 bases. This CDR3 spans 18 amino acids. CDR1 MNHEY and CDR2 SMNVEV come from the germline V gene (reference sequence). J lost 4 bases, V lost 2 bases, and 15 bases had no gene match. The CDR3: CASSLQGLSDRGGYGYTF. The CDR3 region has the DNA TGTGCCAGCAGTTTACAAGGACTAAGCGACAGGGGTGGCTATGGCTACACCTTC.

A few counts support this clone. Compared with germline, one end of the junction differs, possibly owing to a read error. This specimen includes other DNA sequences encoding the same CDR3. CDR3 loop: CASSLATALHGYTF. CDR3 coding DNA: TGTGCCAGCAGCTTGGCCACAGCCCTCCATGGCTACACCTTC. This chain connects TRBV5-1 to TRBJ1-2; D unresolved. Germline CDR1 reads SGHRS; CDR2 reads YFSETQ. The CDR3 totals 14 residues.

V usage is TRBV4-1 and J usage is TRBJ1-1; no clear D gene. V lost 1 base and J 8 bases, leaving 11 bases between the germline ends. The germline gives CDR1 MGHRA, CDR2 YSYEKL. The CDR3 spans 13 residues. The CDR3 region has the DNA TGCGCCAGCAGCCAAGGCCTCCGGGGAGAAGCTTTCTTT. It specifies CASSQGLRGEAFF.

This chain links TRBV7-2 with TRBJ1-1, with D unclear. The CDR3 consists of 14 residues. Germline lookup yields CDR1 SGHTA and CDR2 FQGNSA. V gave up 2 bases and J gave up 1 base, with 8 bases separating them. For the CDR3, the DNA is TGTGCCAGCAGCTTAAAGGGAGGGAACACTGAAGCTTTCTTT. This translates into CASSLKGGNTEAFF.

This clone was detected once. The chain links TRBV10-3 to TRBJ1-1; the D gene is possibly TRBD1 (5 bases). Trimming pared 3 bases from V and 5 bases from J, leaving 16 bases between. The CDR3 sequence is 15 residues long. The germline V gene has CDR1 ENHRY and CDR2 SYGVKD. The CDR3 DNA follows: TGTGCCATCAGTGACTTCGGTAGGGAGGGGACTGAAGCTTTCTTT. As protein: CAISDFGREGTEAFF.

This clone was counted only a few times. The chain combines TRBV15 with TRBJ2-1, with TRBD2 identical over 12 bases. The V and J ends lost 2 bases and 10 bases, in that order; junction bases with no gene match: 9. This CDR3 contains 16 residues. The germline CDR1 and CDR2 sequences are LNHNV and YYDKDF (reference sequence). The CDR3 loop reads CATSRSPSGGAGEQFF. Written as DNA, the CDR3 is TGTGCCACCAGCAGATCACCTAGCGGGGGGGCGGGAGAGCAGTTCTTC.

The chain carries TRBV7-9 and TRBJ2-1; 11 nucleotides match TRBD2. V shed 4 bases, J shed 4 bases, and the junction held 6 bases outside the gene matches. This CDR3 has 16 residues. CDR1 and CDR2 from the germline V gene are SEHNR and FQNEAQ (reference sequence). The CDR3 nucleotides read TGTGCCAGCAGCTCACAACTAGCGGGGGAATACAATGAGCAGTTCTTC. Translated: CASSSQLAGEYNEQFF.

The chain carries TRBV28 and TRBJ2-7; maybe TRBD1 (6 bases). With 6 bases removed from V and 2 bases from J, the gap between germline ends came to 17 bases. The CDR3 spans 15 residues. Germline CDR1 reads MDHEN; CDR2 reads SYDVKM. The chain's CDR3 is CASRDIRWDTYEQYF. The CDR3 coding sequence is TGTGCCAGCAGAGACATACGTTGGGACACCTACGAGCAGTACTTC.

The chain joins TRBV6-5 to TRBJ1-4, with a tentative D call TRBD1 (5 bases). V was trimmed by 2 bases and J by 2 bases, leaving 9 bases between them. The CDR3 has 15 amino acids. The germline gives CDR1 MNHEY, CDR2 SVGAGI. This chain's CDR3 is CASSYRGGTNEKLFF. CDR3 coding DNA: TGTGCCAGCAGTTACAGGGGAGGGACTAATGAAAAACTGTTTTTT.

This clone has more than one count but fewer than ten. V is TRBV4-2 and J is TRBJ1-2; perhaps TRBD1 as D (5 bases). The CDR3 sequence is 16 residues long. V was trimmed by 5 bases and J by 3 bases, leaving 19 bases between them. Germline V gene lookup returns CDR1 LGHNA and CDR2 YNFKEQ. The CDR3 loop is CASSGREAGYDYGYTF. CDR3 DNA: TGTGCCAGCAGCGGAAGGGAAGCAGGGTACGACTATGGCTACACCTTC.